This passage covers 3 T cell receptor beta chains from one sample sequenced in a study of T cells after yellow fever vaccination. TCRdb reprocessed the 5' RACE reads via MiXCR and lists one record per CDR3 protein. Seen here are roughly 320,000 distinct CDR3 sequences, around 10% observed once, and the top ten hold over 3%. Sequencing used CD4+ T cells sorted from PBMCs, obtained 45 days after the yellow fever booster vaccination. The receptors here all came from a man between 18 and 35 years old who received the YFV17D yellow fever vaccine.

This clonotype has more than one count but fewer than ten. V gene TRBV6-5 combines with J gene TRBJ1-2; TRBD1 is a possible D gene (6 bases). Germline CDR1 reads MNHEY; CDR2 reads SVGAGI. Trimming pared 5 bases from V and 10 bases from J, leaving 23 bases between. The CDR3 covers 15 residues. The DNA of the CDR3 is TGTGCCAGCAGTGCCTATAGCAGGGGTGTTTTTGCCTACACCTTC. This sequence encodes CASSAYSRGVFAYTF.

The CDR3 here is CASSLLGRGAYNEQFF. The DNA for the CDR3 is TGTGCCAGCAGTTTATTGGGGCGGGGGGCGTACAATGAGCAGTTCTTC. The rearrangement links TRBV27 to TRBJ2-1, with 8 bases aligning to TRBD2. The CDR3 runs to 16 residues. CDR1 and CDR2 (germline): MNHEY, SMNVEV (reference sequence). Trimming at V came to 1 base and at J to 4 bases, leaving 6 bases not matched to a gene.

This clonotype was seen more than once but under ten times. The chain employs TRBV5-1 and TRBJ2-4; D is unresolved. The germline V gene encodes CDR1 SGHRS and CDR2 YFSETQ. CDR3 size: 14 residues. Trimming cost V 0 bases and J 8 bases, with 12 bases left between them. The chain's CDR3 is CASSLVGSGDIQYF. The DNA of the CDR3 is TGCGCCAGCAGCTTGGTGGGATCTGGGGACATTCAGTACTTC.